The present T cell receptor (beta chain) was sequenced within a study of cytomegalovirus exposure and HLA in healthy donors. Whole-study findings and limits: Researchers catalogued approximately 160 TCR beta chains as cytomegalovirus-associated. Apparent HLA restriction characterized most CMV-associated TCR beta chains in a later analysis.

V was pared by 3 bases and J by 7 bases, with 17 bases between. Germline V gene lookup returns CDR1 SGDLS and CDR2 YYNGEE. This CDR3 region has 16 residues. This clone was detected once. The antigen remains undetermined. Primers for the PCR totalled 60 Vbeta and 13 Jbeta. The protocol was immunoSEQ multiplex PCR, while the TCRdb copy is restricted to in-frame clones and leaves out a portion. The sample lists 200,000 or so clones; under 90% were seen once. Sequencing was performed on PBMCs. This receptor was obtained from a boy between 2 and 15 years old in good health and CMV-seronegative. V gene TRBV9 combines with J gene TRBJ1-6, with D possibly matching TRBD1 (6 bases). The CDR3 DNA is TGTGCCAGCAGCGCCTACCAGGGGCCGGGAAATTCACCCCTCCACTTT. It codes for CASSAYQGPGNSPLHF.